These 28 T cell receptor beta chains came from one sample sequenced in a study of shared clonotypes between healthy human individuals. Method: immunoSEQ multiplex PCR; TCRdb's copy keeps in-frame clones and lacks some. There are 2 million to 2.5 million clones in the sample; almost 96% occur only once, and around 0.13% lies in the top ten. Sequenced material: naive CD4+ T cells sorted from blood. Subset given: CD45RA+ positively selected. These receptors were collected from a man younger than 35 in good health.

The chain is built from TRBV18 and TRBJ2-5; the match to TRBD2 covers 8 bases. CDR3 size: 15 residues. The ends lost 6 bases at V and 5 bases at J; junction bases unmatched: 11. Germline V gene data show CDR1 as KGHSH and CDR2 as LQKENI. In DNA, the CDR3 is TGTGCCAGCTCCCTCCCTGGAGCGGGAGTCGAGACCCAGTACTTC. Its protein product is CASSLPGAGVETQYF. The entire variable domain, with the rest obtained from reference TRBV18 and TRBJ2-5, is as follows: NAGVMQNPRHLVRRRGQEARLRCSPMKGHSHVYWYRQLPEEGLKFMVYLQKENIIDESGMPKERFSAEFPKEGPSILRIQQVVRGDSAAYFCASSLPGAGVETQYFGPGTRLLVL.

The rearrangement uses TRBV28 and TRBJ1-5; possible D gene TRBD1, 6 bases. This CDR3 has 15 amino acids. V lost 1 base and J 3 bases, leaving 10 bases between the germline ends. Germline V lookup: CDR1 MDHEN, CDR2 SYDVKM. CDR3 protein: CASSLSGGLNQPQHF. The DNA of the CDR3 is TGTGCCAGCAGTTTATCGGGGGGCCTCAATCAGCCCCAGCATTTT.

V is TRBV27 and J is TRBJ2-7; 7 bases match TRBD1. V dropped 5 bases and J dropped 6; count of bases not matched to a gene: 7. The germline CDR1 and CDR2 sequences are MNHEY and SMNVEV (reference sequence). The length of the CDR3 is 13 residues. CDR3 DNA sequence: TGTGCCAGCAGTCCCCAGACAGGGTCCGAGCAGTACTTC. Protein sequence: CASSPQTGSEQYF.

The genes are TRBV7-9 and TRBJ1-4; TRBD1 aligns across 7 bases. The trim removed 5 bases at V and 5 bases at J, leaving 8 bases unmatched. The V gene's germline CDR1 is SEHNR and CDR2 FQNEAQ (reference sequence). The CDR3 is 15 amino acids. The CDR3 sequence is CASSPSGQRNEKLFF. The DNA of the CDR3 is TGTGCCAGCAGCCCTTCGGGACAGAGGAATGAAAAACTGTTTTTT.

On this clone itself: Other DNA sequences in this sample translate to the same CDR3. This rearrangement joins TRBV7-2 to TRBJ2-7, with D possibly TRBD1 on 5 matching bases. The V end lost 1 base, the J end lost 2 bases, and 9 bases lay between the germline ends. The CDR3 covers 14 residues. From germline, CDR1 is SGHTA and CDR2 FQGNSA. In DNA, the CDR3 is TGTGCCAGCAGCTTAGTTACAGGTACCTACGAGCAGTACTTC. This gives the protein CASSLVTGTYEQYF.

The chain employs TRBV5-4 and TRBJ1-6; D is undetermined. CDR1 SGHNT and CDR2 YYREEE come from the germline V gene (reference sequence). Trimming took 4 bases from V and 0 from J, leaving 14 bases between them. The CDR3 is made up of 17 amino acids. CDR3 sequence reads: CASSLGRAGSYNSPLHF. CDR3 sequence (DNA): TGTGCCAGCAGCCTGGGGAGGGCAGGCTCCTATAATTCACCCCTCCACTTT.

The chain is built from TRBV6-1 and TRBJ2-5; tentatively, D is TRBD2 (5 bases). Germline assignment: CDR1 MNHNS and CDR2 SASEGT. This CDR3 region has 11 residues. As DNA, the CDR3 is TGTGGATCCGGGGAAAGAGAGACCCAGTACTTC. Encoded protein: CGSGERETQYF.

The gene calls are TRBV6-5 and TRBJ1-5; D is unresolved. The ends were cut back, 6 bases at V and 5 bases at J, with 14 bases in the middle. Germline V lookup: CDR1 MNHEY, CDR2 SVGAGI. This CDR3 is built from 14 residues. The CDR3 loop reads CASRRAGNDQPQHF. The DNA for the CDR3 is TGTGCCAGCAGACGCGCAGGTAACGATCAGCCCCAGCATTTT.

This clone was picked up a small number of times. The chain uses TRBV19 and TRBJ1-3; no definite D call. The germline V gene encodes CDR1 LNHDA and CDR2 SQIVND (reference sequence). The CDR3 loop spans 16 amino acids. Trimming removed 5 bases from V and 0 bases from J, with 14 bases in between. The CDR3 region is CASSSGLLNSGNTIYF. For the CDR3, the DNA is TGTGCCAGTAGTTCCGGACTCCTCAACTCTGGAAACACCATATATTTT.

The count of this clone is one. CDR3 in amino acids: CASSEHVETEAFF. The CDR3 DNA reads as TGTGCCAGCTCAGAACATGTGGAAACTGAAGCTTTCTTT. The rearrangement links TRBV18 to TRBJ1-1; D is undetermined. Per the germline V gene, CDR1 is KGHSH and CDR2 is LQKENI. V was pared by 5 bases and J by 5 bases, with 12 bases between. This CDR3 spans 13 amino acids.

In its sample, this clone was seen once. The rearrangement joins TRBV6-1 to TRBJ2-5; D ambiguous. CDR3 length: 13 amino acids. CDR1 MNHNS and CDR2 SASEGT come from the germline V gene. V lost 10 bases and J lost 1, with 13 bases in between. CDR3 in DNA: TGTGCCACCCAATTACGCTTCCAAGAGACCCAGTACTTC. Residues: CATQLRFQETQYF.

Of note for this clone: This same CDR3 is encoded by further DNA sequences in the sample. The rearrangement uses TRBV7-9 and TRBJ2-3; 9 bases fit TRBD2. Germline lookup yields CDR1 SEHNR and CDR2 FQNEAQ (reference sequence). Trimming removed 5 bases from V and 2 bases from J; junction bases left unmatched: 8. This CDR3 has 16 amino acids. CDR3 sequence (DNA): TGTGCCAGCAGCCCGCCGGGACTAGCAATCACAGATACGCAGTATTTT. This gives the protein CASSPPGLAITDTQYF.

This clone was found once. The gene calls are TRBV15 and TRBJ2-5, with 11 positions matching TRBD2. The length of the CDR3 is 15 residues. The J segment lost 5 bases and the V segment lost 4 bases, leaving 6 bases of the junction unmatched. The germline CDR1 and CDR2 sequences are LNHNV and YYDKDF (reference sequence). As DNA, the CDR3 is TGTGCCACCAGCACCATAGCGGGGGGGGCCGAGACCCAGTACTTC. It yields the protein CATSTIAGGAETQYF.

The chain links TRBV2 to TRBJ1-4; possible D gene TRBD1, 5 bases. The V and J ends lost 2 bases and 3 bases respectively, with 10 bases between them. This CDR3 contains 15 residues. Germline V gives CDR1 SNHLY, CDR2 FYNNEI. The CDR3 loop is CASSEQGRPNEKLFF. The CDR3 coding sequence is TGTGCCAGCAGTGAACAGGGCAGGCCTAATGAAAAACTGTTTTTT.

A note on this clone: At the DNA level, this CDR3 is encoded by other sequences in the same sample as well. The chain recombines TRBV27 with TRBJ1-1; D call uncertain. V dropped 3 bases and J dropped 1 base, with 6 bases sitting between them. Germline lookup yields CDR1 MNHEY and CDR2 SMNVEV (reference sequence). CDR3 length: 13 amino acids. The CDR3 reads CASSFRGNTEAFF. In DNA, the CDR3 is TGTGCCAGCAGTTTTCGAGGGAACACTGAAGCTTTCTTT.

The rearrangement joins TRBV6-1 to TRBJ1-4, with 11 bases lining up with TRBD1. Germline V lookup: CDR1 MNHNS, CDR2 SASEGT. This CDR3 contains 14 residues. The V and J ends lost 6 bases and 4 bases, in that order; junction bases with no gene match: 1. The CDR3 DNA is TGTGCCAGCAGGGGGACAGGGGGTAATGAAAAACTGTTTTTT. Translating gives CASRGTGGNEKLFF.

The chain is built from TRBV30 and TRBJ2-1; TRBD2 matches 7 bases. There are 18 residues in the CDR3. The V segment lost 0 bases and the J segment 9 bases; nucleotides outside the gene matches: 20. Germline CDR1 is GTSNPN and CDR2 is SVGIG (reference sequence). The CDR3 here is CAWSVLLGTKKVASEQFF. CDR3 nucleotides: TGTGCCTGGAGTGTACTCCTCGGGACTAAAAAAGTAGCCAGTGAGCAGTTCTTC.

The chain has TRBV11-2 and TRBJ2-1, with a possible D match to TRBD1 (6 bases). V shed 3 bases and J shed 8 bases, with 20 bases lying between them. Germline CDR1 reads SGHAT; CDR2 reads FQNNGV. The CDR3 totals 16 residues. CDR3 sequence (DNA): TGTGCCAGCAGCTTCGGGCAGCGCGTGGCAGGGGATGAGCAGTTCTTC. Amino acids: CASSFGQRVAGDEQFF.

CDR3 bases: TGTGCCAGCAGCTCTAGCGGGTCGGAGACCCAGTACTTC. Translation: CASSSSGSETQYF. V usage is TRBV7-9 and J usage is TRBJ2-5; 8 bases are a match to TRBD2. CDR3 length: 13 amino acids. J gave up 5 bases and V 4 bases, and 3 bases lay outside the gene matches. Germline V gene sequence: CDR1 SEHNR, CDR2 FQNEAQ (reference sequence).

CDR3 sequence (DNA): TGTGCCTGGAGGGGGACAGGGGCGATTCCCAAAAACATTCAGTACTTC. Translated: CAWRGTGAIPKNIQYF. V usage is TRBV30 and J usage is TRBJ2-4; 10 bases are a match to TRBD1. The CDR3 runs 16 residues. The germline CDR1 and CDR2 sequences are GTSNPN and SVGIG (reference sequence). V lost 3 bases and J lost 2; bases outside the gene matches: 7.

V and J are TRBV9 and TRBJ2-7, with D maybe TRBD2 (6 bases). The germline gives CDR1 SGDLS, CDR2 YYNGEE. The CDR3 covers 16 residues. Deletions cut 4 bases from V and 2 bases from J, with 19 bases between. CDR3 protein: CASSTTPGTHTYEQYF. The CDR3 nucleotides read TGTGCCAGCAGCACTACACCGGGGACTCACACCTACGAGCAGTACTTC.

The gene calls are TRBV7-9 and TRBJ2-5, with 9 bases lining up with TRBD2. V gave up 5 bases and J gave up 0 bases; unmatched junction bases: 13. The CDR3 is made up of 18 amino acids. CDR1 SEHNR and CDR2 FQNEAQ come from the germline V gene (reference sequence). CDR3 in DNA: TGTGCCAGCAGCCCCGCAAGGGGCGGGGGGGCGTACCAAGAGACCCAGTACTTC. The encoded protein is CASSPARGGGAYQETQYF.

As DNA, the CDR3 is TGCGCCAGCAGCACACAGGGGGCGGGCAATGAGCAGTTCTTC. Encoded protein: CASSTQGAGNEQFF. The rearrangement joins TRBV5-1 to TRBJ2-1, with 9 bases matching TRBD1. The germline V gene encodes CDR1 SGHRS and CDR2 YFSETQ. The CDR3 totals 14 residues. The J segment lost 6 bases and the V segment lost 4 bases, leaving 5 bases of the junction unmatched.

V usage is TRBV6-6 and J usage is TRBJ2-2; D possibly matches TRBD1 or TRBD2 (5 bases each). The CDR3 length is 15 residues. Trimming pared 6 bases from V and 3 bases from J, leaving 14 bases between. CDR1 and CDR2 (germline): MNHNY, SVGAGI (reference sequence). CDR3 protein: CASRPGTDHTGELFF. In DNA, the CDR3 is TGTGCCAGCAGACCTGGGACCGACCACACCGGGGAGCTGTTTTTT.

V gene TRBV2 combines with J gene TRBJ1-1, with D possibly being TRBD1 (6 bases). Germline-derived CDR1 and CDR2 are SNHLY and FYNNEI. V was clipped by 6 bases and J by 7 bases, with 12 bases between them. The CDR3 runs to 12 residues. CDR3 sequence: CASSVRGDEAFF. CDR3 nucleotide sequence: TGTGCCAGCAGCGTCAGGGGTGATGAAGCTTTCTTT.

The chain employs TRBV7-8 and TRBJ2-7; unclear D gene. Germline-derived CDR1 and CDR2 are SGHVS and FQNEAQ. Trimming cost V 1 base and J 0 bases, with 4 bases left between them. This CDR3 is 13 amino acids long. The CDR3: CASSLDSSYEQYF. CDR3 sequence (DNA): TGTGCCAGCAGCTTAGATTCCTCCTACGAGCAGTACTTC. Full variable domain (rest looked up from reference TRBV7-8 and TRBJ2-7): GAGVSQSPRYKVAKRGQDVALRCDPISGHVSLFWYQQALGQGPEFLTYFQNEAQLDKSGLPSDRFFAERPEGSVSTLKIQRTQQEDSAVYLCASSLDSSYEQYFGPGTRLTVT.

V usage is TRBV6-1 and J usage is TRBJ1-6; no clear D. V was clipped by 8 bases and J by 8 bases, with 13 bases between them. The length of the CDR3 is 13 residues. Germline V gene sequence: CDR1 MNHNS, CDR2 SASEGT. The CDR3 loop is CASSDLSHSPLHF. The DNA of the CDR3 is TGTGCCAGCTCGGACCTATCTCATTCACCCCTCCACTTT.

About this clone itself: Other DNA variants within this sample encode the same CDR3. J is TRBJ2-7 and V is TRBV18; TRBD2 agrees at 8 bases. This CDR3 is 13 amino acids long. Unmatched junction bases numbered 5, after V lost 0 bases and J lost 10 bases. Germline V gene lookup returns CDR1 KGHSH and CDR2 LQKENI. Here the CDR3 DNA reads TGTGCCAGCTCACCACCGGGACTAGGGGAACAGTACTTC. It codes for CASSPPGLGEQYF.